Presented here are 9 T cell receptor beta chains from one specimen sequenced in a study of cytomegalovirus exposure and HLA in healthy donors. The PCR was carried out with 60 Vbeta primers and 13 Jbeta primers. Profiling relied on immunoSEQ multiplex PCR, and the TCRdb table lists in-frame clones only, not all of them. This table has 150,000 to 200,000 clones, roughly four fifths appearing once. Sequenced sample: PBMCs. The receptors were sampled from a woman aged 30 to 39 in good health and CMV-seropositive.

The V gene is TRBV6-6, the J gene TRBJ2-7; D gene ambiguous. The CDR3 loop spans 14 amino acids. Trimming removed 7 bases from V and 3 bases from J, with 16 bases in between. Per germline, CDR1 MNHNY and CDR2 SVGAGI (reference sequence). Here the CDR3 reads CASIGVNSFYEQYF. Here the CDR3 DNA reads TGTGCCAGCATAGGCGTCAACAGCTTCTACGAGCAGTACTTC.

The chain recombines TRBV5-6 with TRBJ1-1, with a possible D match to TRBD1 (6 bases). This CDR3 contains 18 residues. The germline V and J ends were trimmed by 4 bases and 2 bases, with 24 bases remaining between them. The germline CDR1 and CDR2 sequences are SGHDT and YYEEEE. CDR3 nucleotide sequence: TGTGCCAGCAGCCCCCGAGCCACCCTGGGGGCCATAAACACTGAAGCTTTCTTT. Its protein product is CASSPRATLGAINTEAFF.

This clone was observed once. V is TRBV4-1 and J is TRBJ2-7; 12 bases map to TRBD1. After removal of 4 bases from V and 7 bases from J, the junction contained 5 bases not matched to a gene. The CDR3 extends over 14 amino acids. CDR1 is MGHRA and CDR2 is YSYEKL in the germline V gene. The CDR3: CASSRDRGLGEQYF. DNA of the CDR3: TGCGCCAGCAGCCGGGACAGGGGGCTGGGGGAGCAGTACTTC.

The chain links TRBV28 to TRBJ1-2; D remains unclear. V lost 7 bases and J lost 3, with 15 bases in between. In germline, CDR1 is MDHEN, CDR2 SYDVKM. This CDR3 spans 14 amino acids. The CDR3 coding sequence is TGTGCCAGCATCCCACGGAGGAGTGACTATGGCTACACCTTC. This codes for CASIPRRSDYGYTF.

The J gene is TRBJ1-5, the V gene TRBV5-6; D unresolved. V lost 0 bases and J 3 bases, leaving 7 bases between the germline ends. The length of the CDR3 is 14 residues. The germline CDR1 and CDR2 sequences are SGHDT and YYEEEE. CDR3 region: CASSLGRNNQPQHF. The CDR3 bases are TGTGCCAGCAGCTTGGGCAGAAACAATCAGCCCCAGCATTTT.

Only one count was recorded for this clone. The V and J genes are TRBV10-3 and TRBJ2-2, with 8 bases fitting TRBD1. V gave up 4 bases and J gave up 5 bases; unmatched junction bases: 12. The germline V gene has CDR1 ENHRY and CDR2 SYGVKD. CDR3 length: 17 residues. CDR3 sequence (DNA): TGTGCCATCAGTGTGGGTCAGGGGGCGCGTGGGACCGGGGAGCTGTTTTTT. It yields the protein CAISVGQGARGTGELFF.

DNA for the CDR3: TGTGCCAGCAGCTTCTGGGCCTTGGGCAGGGGTGCGAACACTGAAGCTTTCTTT. It codes for CASSFWALGRGANTEAFF. The J gene is TRBJ1-1, the V gene TRBV7-8; D may be TRBD1 (6 bases). Germline CDR1 SGHVS, CDR2 FQNEAQ. This CDR3 region has 18 residues. Trimming cost V 3 bases and J 1 base, with 21 bases left between them.

In its sample, this clone was seen once. This rearrangement joins TRBV5-1 to TRBJ2-5; TRBD2 is a possible D gene (6 bases). Looked up from germline, CDR1 is SGHRS and CDR2 is YFSETQ. This CDR3 region has 13 residues. V lost 4 bases and J 5 bases, leaving 12 bases between the germline ends. CDR3 in DNA: TGCGCCAGCAGCGGCGGGGAAGGGGAGACCCAGTACTTC. Residues: CASSGGEGETQYF.

The J gene is TRBJ1-2, the V gene TRBV9; possible D gene TRBD1, 6 bases. Trimming shortened V by 3 bases and J by 6 bases, and 15 bases separated the two germline ends. Germline CDR1 is SGDLS and CDR2 is YYNGEE. The CDR3 length is 14 residues. The CDR3 DNA reads as TGTGCCAGCAGCGCGATCACCACAGGGAATGGCTACACCTTC. Protein: CASSAITTGNGYTF.